This T cell receptor beta chain was recovered during a study of Graves' ophthalmopathy and Graves' hyperthyroidism. Study overall: Stable hyperthyroidism referred to disease that showed no ophthalmopathy within 18 months of follow-up.

The ends were cut back, 2 bases at V and 6 bases at J, with 13 bases in the middle. The germline V gene encodes CDR1 MNHNY and CDR2 SVGAGI (reference sequence). The CDR3 has 14 residues. Regarding this clonotype: A much larger clone lies one base from this, so it may be a read error.

RNA transcripts were the source from which TCR beta CDR3 regions were amplified. HTBI-primed RT-PCR formed the first round, and a multiplex PCR formed the second. TCRdb processed the multiplex PCR reads anew with MiXCR; each CDR3 protein has one entry. The sample has over a million distinct CDR3 sequences, about two fifths seen once. Material: peripheral blood or thyroid tissue (not recorded which). V and J are TRBV6-6 and TRBJ1-2; the D is unclear. This clonotype was sampled from an adult man with Graves' hyperthyroidism. This CDR3 is CASSYDNDPNGYTF. The CDR3 DNA sequence: TGTGCCAGCAGTTACGACAATGACCCGAATGGCTACACCTTC.